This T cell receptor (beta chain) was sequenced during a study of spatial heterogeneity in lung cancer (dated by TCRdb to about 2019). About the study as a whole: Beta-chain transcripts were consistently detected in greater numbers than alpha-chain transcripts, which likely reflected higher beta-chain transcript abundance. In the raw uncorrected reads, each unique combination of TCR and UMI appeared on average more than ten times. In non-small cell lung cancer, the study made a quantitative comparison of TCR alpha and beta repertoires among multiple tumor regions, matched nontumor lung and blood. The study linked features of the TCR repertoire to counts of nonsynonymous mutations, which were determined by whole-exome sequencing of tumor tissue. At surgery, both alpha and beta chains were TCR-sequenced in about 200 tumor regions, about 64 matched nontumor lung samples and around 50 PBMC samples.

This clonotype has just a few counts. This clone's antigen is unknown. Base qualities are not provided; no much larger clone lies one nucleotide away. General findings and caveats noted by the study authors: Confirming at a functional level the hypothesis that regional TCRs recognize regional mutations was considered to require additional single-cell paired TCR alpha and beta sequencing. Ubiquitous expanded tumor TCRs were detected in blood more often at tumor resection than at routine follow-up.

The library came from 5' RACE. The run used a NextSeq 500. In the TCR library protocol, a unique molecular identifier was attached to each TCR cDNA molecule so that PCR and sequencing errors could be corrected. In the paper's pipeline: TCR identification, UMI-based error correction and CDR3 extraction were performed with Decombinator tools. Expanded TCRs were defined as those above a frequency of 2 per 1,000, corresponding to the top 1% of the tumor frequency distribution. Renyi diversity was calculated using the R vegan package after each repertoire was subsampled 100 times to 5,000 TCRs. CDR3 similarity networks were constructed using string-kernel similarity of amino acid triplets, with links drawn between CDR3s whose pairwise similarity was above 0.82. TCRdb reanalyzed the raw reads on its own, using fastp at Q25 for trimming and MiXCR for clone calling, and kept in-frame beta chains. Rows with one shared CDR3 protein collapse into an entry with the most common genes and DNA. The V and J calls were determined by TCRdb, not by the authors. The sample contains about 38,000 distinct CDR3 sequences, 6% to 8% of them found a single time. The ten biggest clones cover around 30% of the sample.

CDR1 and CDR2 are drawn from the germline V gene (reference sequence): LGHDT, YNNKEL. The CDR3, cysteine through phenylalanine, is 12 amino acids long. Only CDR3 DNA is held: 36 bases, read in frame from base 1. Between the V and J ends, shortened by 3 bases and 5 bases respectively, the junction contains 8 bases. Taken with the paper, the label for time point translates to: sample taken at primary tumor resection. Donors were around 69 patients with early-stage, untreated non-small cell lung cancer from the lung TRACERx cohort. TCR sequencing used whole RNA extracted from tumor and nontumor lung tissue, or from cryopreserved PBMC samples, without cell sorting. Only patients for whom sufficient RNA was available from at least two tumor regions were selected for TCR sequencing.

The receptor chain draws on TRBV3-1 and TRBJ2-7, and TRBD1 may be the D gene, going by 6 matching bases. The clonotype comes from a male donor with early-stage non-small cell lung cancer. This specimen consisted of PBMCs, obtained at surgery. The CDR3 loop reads CASSQAGDEQYF. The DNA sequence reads TGTGCCAGCAGCCAGGCAGGGGACGAGCAGTACTTC.